Here is one T cell receptor (beta chain) with its context. Its antigen is currently unknown. PCR used 60 Vbeta primers and 13 Jbeta primers. Authors' methods: Among the unique TCR beta chains that a later analysis counted, roughly 80 million in all, about 11 million were shared. The data were produced by immunoSEQ multiplex PCR, yet TCRdb's version contains in-frame clones alone and is incomplete. V and J calls plus clone size are reproduced from that table; the DNA served to infer D and trimming. This table has fewer than 100,000 clones, roughly 85% appearing once. The data originate from a study of cytomegalovirus exposure and HLA in healthy donors. The study's findings and limits: Looking again later, the authors saw that most CMV-associated TCR beta chains seemed HLA-restricted. The classifier reportedly diagnosed cytomegalovirus status with high sensitivity and specificity.

Germline V lookup: CDR1 SGHDN, CDR2 FVKESK. The germline V and J ends were trimmed by 1 base and 4 bases, with 7 bases remaining between them. CDR3 length: 13 residues. The TCR sequence derives from a female donor in good health and CMV-seronegative. The V and J genes are TRBV14 and TRBJ1-2; D is undetermined. The source material was PBMCs. CDR3 sequence: CASSQGFLYGYTF. CDR3 bases: TGTGCCAGCAGCCAAGGTTTCCTCTATGGCTACACCTTC.